This T cell receptor beta chain comes out of a study of shared clonotypes between healthy human individuals. This clone occurred a few times. The antigen remains unidentified. The data were produced by immunoSEQ multiplex PCR, yet TCRdb's version contains in-frame clones alone and is incomplete. The data hold 2 million to 3 million clones, with roughly 93% observed a single time. Study results and limitations: Relative to clonotypes present in all four donors, those not shared had lower generation probabilities.

The germline gives CDR1 SGHRS, CDR2 YFSETQ. V was clipped by 2 bases and J by 4 bases; unmatched bases: 5. The CDR3 is made up of 14 amino acids. Partitioning of CD4+ cells yielded a CD45RA+ naive subset and a CD45RA-negative memory subset. Sample: naive CD4+ T cells from PBMCs. Sample subset: CD45RA+ positively selected. The sequence derives from a man aged 18-30 years in good health. Some clones in this sample may be carry-over from other donors' samples. This chain links TRBV5-1 with TRBJ1-1; the match to TRBD1 covers 7 bases. This CDR3 is CASSFTGVTTEAFF. For the CDR3, the DNA is TGCGCCAGCAGCTTCACAGGGGTGACCACTGAAGCTTTCTTT.